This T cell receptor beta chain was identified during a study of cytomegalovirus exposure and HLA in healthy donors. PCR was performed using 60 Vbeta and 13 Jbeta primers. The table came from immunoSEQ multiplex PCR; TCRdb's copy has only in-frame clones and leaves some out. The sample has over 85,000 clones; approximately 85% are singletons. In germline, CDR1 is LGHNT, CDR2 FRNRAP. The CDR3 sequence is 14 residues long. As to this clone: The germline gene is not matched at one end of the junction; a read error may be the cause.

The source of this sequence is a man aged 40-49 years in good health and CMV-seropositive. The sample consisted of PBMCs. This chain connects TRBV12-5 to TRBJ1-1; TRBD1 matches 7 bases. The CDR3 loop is CASALGQLNTEAFF. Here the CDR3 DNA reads TGTGCTAGTGCTTTGGGACAGCTGAACACTGAAGCTTTCTTT.